A single sample gave rise to the 20 T cell receptor beta chains below, sequenced in a study of T cells in Graves' hyperthyroidism and ophthalmopathy. It was RNA transcripts that yielded the amplified TCR beta CDR3 regions. Initially, a first-round RT-PCR of the TCR CDR3 employed the HTBI primer set. In TCRdb, the multiplex PCR reads were re-called with MiXCR into one record per CDR3 protein. The sample lists hundreds of thousands of distinct CDR3 sequences; 11% to 15% were seen once. What was sequenced was blood. The origin of the receptors is a woman younger than 35 with Graves' hyperthyroidism.

This clonotype was seen repeatedly, ten times or more. This chain links TRBV5-6 with TRBJ2-1; possibly TRBD2 for D (6 bases). V dropped 5 bases and J dropped 8 bases, with 20 bases sitting between them. Germline CDR1 is SGHDT and CDR2 is YYEEEE. The CDR3 loop spans 15 amino acids. The CDR3 DNA is TGTGCCAGCAGGATGGGCGAACTAGCTAGGCATGAGCAGTTCTTC. Its protein product is CASRMGELARHEQFF.

The V gene is TRBV13, the J gene TRBJ2-5; 8 bases are shared with TRBD1. The CDR3 contains 17 residues. Per germline, CDR1 PRHDT and CDR2 FYEKMQ (reference sequence). With 0 bases clipped from V and 1 base from J, the junction kept 7 bases outside the gene matches. The CDR3 sequence is CASSLGGDRGPQETQYF. CDR3 in DNA: TGTGCCAGCAGCTTAGGAGGAGACAGGGGACCCCAAGAGACCCAGTACTTC.

The sample holds many counts of this clonotype. This chain links TRBV18 with TRBJ2-5, with 7 bases lining up with TRBD2. CDR1 KGHSH and CDR2 LQKENI come from the germline V gene. The CDR3 loop spans 15 amino acids. With 1 base clipped from V and 5 bases from J, the junction kept 7 bases outside the gene matches. The CDR3 region is CASSPHAGVSETQYF. For the CDR3, the DNA is TGTGCCAGCTCACCACACGCGGGAGTAAGTGAGACCCAGTACTTC.

This clonotype was counted at least ten times. V and J are TRBV27 and TRBJ2-3, with TRBD2 identical over 10 bases. V shed 3 bases, J shed 7 bases, and the junction held 10 bases outside the gene matches. The CDR3 spans 16 residues. Germline V CDR1 and CDR2: MNHEY, SMNVEV (reference sequence). CDR3 in amino acids: CASSFLAGGRLNTQYF. The CDR3 bases are TGTGCCAGCAGTTTCTTAGCGGGAGGAAGGTTAAATACGCAGTATTTT.

This clonotype has more than one count but fewer than ten. The chain has TRBV7-2 and TRBJ2-7; D possibly matches TRBD1 or TRBD2 (5 bases each). Trimming took off 1 base at V and 2 bases at J, with 9 bases between the two ends. The germline V gene has CDR1 SGHTA and CDR2 FQGNSA. The CDR3 contains 14 residues. This CDR3 reads CASSLVRDPYEQYF. CDR3 DNA sequence: TGTGCCAGCAGCTTAGTGAGGGACCCCTACGAGCAGTACTTC.

This clonotype showed up just a few times. The gene calls are TRBV12-3 or TRBV12-4 and TRBJ1-2; D is ambiguous. The CDR3 extends over 14 amino acids. Between the trimmed V and J ends, which lost 6 bases and 2 bases, there was a span of 13 bases. CDR3 in DNA: TGTGCCAGCAGAAATAGCGGGGTAAACTATGGCTACACCTTC. It translates to CASRNSGVNYGYTF.

A few counts support this clonotype. This sequence joins TRBV4-1 and TRBJ1-4; D unresolved. The V and J ends lost 5 bases and 10 bases respectively, with 8 bases between them. CDR1 MGHRA and CDR2 YSYEKL come from the germline V gene. CDR3 size: 11 residues. The CDR3 bases are TGCGCCAGCAGCTCCCACTTAAAACTGTTTTTT. Residues: CASSSHLKLFF.

The CDR3 protein is CSARDRYGETSTDTQYF. CDR3 DNA sequence: TGCAGTGCTAGAGATCGGTACGGGGAGACCTCCACAGATACGCAGTATTTT. This rearrangement joins TRBV20-1 to TRBJ2-3, with D possibly TRBD2 on 5 matching bases. V lost 0 bases and J lost 2, with 18 bases in between. CDR1 and CDR2 (germline): DFQATT, SNEGSKA (reference sequence). The CDR3 runs to 17 residues.

The V gene is TRBV5-1, the J gene TRBJ1-3; D remains unclear. The germline V gene encodes CDR1 SGHRS and CDR2 YFSETQ. Trimming pared 4 bases from V and 4 bases from J, leaving 9 bases between. CDR3 length equals 13 residues. This CDR3 is CASSTGRGNTIYF. For the CDR3, the DNA is TGCGCCAGCAGCACCGGACGGGGAAACACCATATATTTT.

The chain is built from TRBV29-1 and TRBJ1-2; D ambiguous. Trimming removed 5 bases at V and 4 bases at J, with 11 bases between. The germline V gene encodes CDR1 SQVTM and CDR2 ANQGSEA. This CDR3 has 12 amino acids. The CDR3 region has the DNA TGCAGCGTTTCAGGTTTTCTCTATGGCTACACCTTC. Translated, it gives CSVSGFLYGYTF.

This clonotype has a count of ten or more. This rearrangement joins TRBV18 to TRBJ1-2; D unclear. Looked up from germline, CDR1 is KGHSH and CDR2 is LQKENI. V was trimmed by 2 bases and J by 8 bases, leaving 12 bases between them. This CDR3 has 13 amino acids. CDR3 DNA sequence: TGTGCCAGCTCACCATCCGAAATCAGCGGCTACACCTTC. Encoded protein: CASSPSEISGYTF.

On this clonotype itself: A read error is possible here, since a much larger clone lies one base away. This chain connects TRBV20-1 to TRBJ2-7; no reliable D call. Trimming removed 5 bases at V and 7 bases at J, with 3 bases between. Germline-derived CDR1 and CDR2 are DFQATT and SNEGSKA (reference sequence). This CDR3 contains 8 residues. The CDR3, as DNA: TGCAGTGCTGGTGAGCAGTACTTC. This encodes CSAGEQYF.

In its sample, this clonotype was seen many times. The chain has TRBV27 and TRBJ1-2; D possibly corresponds to TRBD1 (6 bases). Germline V CDR1 and CDR2: MNHEY, SMNVEV (reference sequence). The CDR3 is 14 residues long. V was cut by 8 bases and J by 8 bases, with 21 bases left in between. The CDR3 bases are TGTGCCAGCCACCTTACAGGGTCTGTGGGCGGCTACACCTTC. Encoded protein: CASHLTGSVGGYTF.

This clonotype was seen ten or more times. V is TRBV11-3 and J is TRBJ1-1; D is perhaps TRBD1 (6 bases). CDR1 and CDR2 (germline): SGHNT, YENEEA. The CDR3 is 12 amino acids. Trimming removed 5 bases at V and 12 bases at J, with 16 bases between. The CDR3 region has the DNA TGTGCCAGCAGCCCAAAATGGGGGACATCTTTCTTT. Protein product: CASSPKWGTSFF.

This clonotype was recorded at least ten times. The J gene is TRBJ2-7, the V gene TRBV7-2; 7 bases are shared with TRBD2. The length of the CDR3 is 16 residues. Trimming removed 1 base from V and 7 bases from J; junction bases left unmatched: 13. Germline V gives CDR1 SGHTA, CDR2 FQGNSA. The DNA for the CDR3 is TGTGCCAGCAGCTTAGACCCTCCAGGACTAGGGCTAGAGCAGTACTTC. Translating gives CASSLDPPGLGLEQYF.

This clonotype was seen a handful of times. The chain carries TRBV6-2 or TRBV6-3 and TRBJ1-1; 8 bases fit TRBD1. The CDR3 covers 17 residues. Germline values: CDR1 MNHEY, CDR2 SVGEGT. V lost 4 bases to trimming and J lost 0 bases; unmatched junction nucleotides: 10. DNA of the CDR3: TGTGCCAGCAGTTTACGGAGGACAGGGCGCATGAACACTGAAGCTTTCTTT. It is translated as CASSLRRTGRMNTEAFF.

A few counts support this clonotype. This sequence joins TRBV14 and TRBJ2-1, with 7 bases aligning to TRBD2. CDR1 and CDR2 (germline): SGHDN, FVKESK. V trimming: 0 bases; J trimming: 2 bases; junction bases outside the gene matches: 4. This CDR3 contains 16 residues. CDR3 in DNA: TGTGCCAGCAGCCAAGAAGGACTAGTCCCCTACAATGAGCAGTTCTTC. Translation gives CASSQEGLVPYNEQFF. Using reference TRBV14 and TRBJ2-1 for the parts outside the CDR3, the full variable domain is EAGVTQFPSHSVIEKGQTVTLRCDPISGHDNLYWYRRVMGKEIKFLLHFVKESKQDESGMPNNRFLAERTGGTYSTLKVQPAELEDSGVYFCASSQEGLVPYNEQFFGPGTRLTVL.

The J gene is TRBJ1-5, the V gene TRBV6-5; no definite D call. The V gene's germline CDR1 is MNHEY and CDR2 SVGAGI. CDR3 length: 17 residues. Deletions cut 4 bases from V and 0 bases from J, with 16 bases between. The CDR3 region is CASSFRPASNSNQPQHF. CDR3 coding DNA: TGTGCCAGCAGTTTTAGGCCAGCATCCAATAGCAATCAGCCCCAGCATTTT.

This clonotype was seen at least ten times. The chain joins TRBV6-2 or TRBV6-3 to TRBJ2-7, with 7 nucleotides matching TRBD2. Trimming took 0 bases from V and 1 from J; bases not matched to a gene: 6. The CDR3 covers 16 residues. Germline V gives CDR1 MNHEY, CDR2 SVGEGT. This CDR3 reads CASSYSRASGSYEQYF. CDR3 nucleotide sequence: TGTGCCAGCAGTTACTCAAGGGCTAGCGGTTCCTACGAGCAGTACTTC.

This clonotype has at least ten counts. The chain carries TRBV28 and TRBJ1-5, with unresolved D. CDR1 is MDHEN and CDR2 is SYDVKM in the germline V gene. With 3 bases removed from V and 0 bases from J, the gap between germline ends came to 12 bases. The CDR3 totals 16 residues. CDR3 sequence: CASSFGGFYSNQPQHF. CDR3 DNA: TGTGCCAGCAGTTTCGGAGGGTTCTATAGCAATCAGCCCCAGCATTTT.